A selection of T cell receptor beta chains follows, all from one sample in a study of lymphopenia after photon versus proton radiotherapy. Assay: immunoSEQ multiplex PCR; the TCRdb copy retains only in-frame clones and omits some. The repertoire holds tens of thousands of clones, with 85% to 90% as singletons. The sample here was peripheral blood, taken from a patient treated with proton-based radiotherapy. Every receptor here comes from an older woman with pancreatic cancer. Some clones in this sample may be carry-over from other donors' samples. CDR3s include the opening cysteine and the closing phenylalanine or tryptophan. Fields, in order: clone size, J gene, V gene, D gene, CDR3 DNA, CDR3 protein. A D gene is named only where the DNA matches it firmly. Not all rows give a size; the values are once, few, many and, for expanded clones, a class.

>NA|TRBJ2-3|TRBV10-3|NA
TGTGCCATCAGCCAGGGGTTCGCAGATACGCAGTATTTT
CAISQGFADTQYF
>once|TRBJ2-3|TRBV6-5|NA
TGTGCCAGCAGCCTTGTAGGAGATACGCAGTATTTT
CASSLVGDTQYF
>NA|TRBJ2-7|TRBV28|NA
TGTGCCAGCAGTTTCGGGCAGGGCCCCTACGAGCAGTACTTC
CASSFGQGPYEQYF
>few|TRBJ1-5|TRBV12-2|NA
TGTGCAAGTCGCTTAGAAAGAGACAGGAGGGGGGATCAGCCCCAGCATTTT
CASRLERDRRGDQPQHF
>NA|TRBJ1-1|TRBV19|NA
TGTGCCAGTAGCATACAGTCTGCGGACGTGAACACTGAAGCTTTCTTT
CASSIQSADVNTEAFF
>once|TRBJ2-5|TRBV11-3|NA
TGTGCCAGCAGCTTAGGCGCCAGGGGAGTTGAGACCCAGTACTTC
CASSLGARGVETQYF
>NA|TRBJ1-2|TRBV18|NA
TGTGCCAGCTCACCACCGGTGGGGTGGCATGGCTACACCTTC
CASSPPVGWHGYTF
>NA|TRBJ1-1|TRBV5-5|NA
TGTGCCAGCAGCTTCGGCCGCCACACTGAAGCTTTCTTT
CASSFGRHTEAFF
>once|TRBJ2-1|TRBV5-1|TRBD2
TGCGCCAGCAGCTTCACCCTAGCGGGAGGTTTTAATGAGCAGTTCTTC
CASSFTLAGGFNEQFF
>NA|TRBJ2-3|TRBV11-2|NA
TGTGCCAGCAGCTTCAAGAGGGTAGATACGCAGTATTTT
CASSFKRVDTQYF
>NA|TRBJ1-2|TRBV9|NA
TGTGCCAGCACTGCCGAAGGGGTCGGCTATGGCTACACCTTC
CASTAEGVGYGYTF
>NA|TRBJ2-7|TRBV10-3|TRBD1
TGTGCCATCAGCTCGGGCATCGACAGGGCCCACGAGCAGTACTTC
CAISSGIDRAHEQYF
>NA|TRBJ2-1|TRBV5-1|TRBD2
TGCGCCAGCAGCTCGACTAGCGCTTCGTACAATGAGCAGTTCTTC
CASSSTSASYNEQFF
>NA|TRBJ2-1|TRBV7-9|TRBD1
TGTGCCAGCAGCTCCGGGACAGGGGTCGGGTATGAGCAGTTCTTC
CASSSGTGVGYEQFF
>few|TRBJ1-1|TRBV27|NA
TGTGCCAGCAGTCCTCATATGAACACTGAAGCTTTCTTT
CASSPHMNTEAFF
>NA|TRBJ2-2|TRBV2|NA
TGTGCCAGCAGTGAGGAAGGGAGTCACACCGGGGAGCTGTTTTTT
CASSEEGSHTGELFF
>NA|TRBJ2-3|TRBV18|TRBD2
TGTGCCAGCTCACCAGCGAGCGGGACTTTCACAGATACGCAGTATTTT
CASSPASGTFTDTQYF